The rows below give T cell receptor beta chains drawn from one sample of a study of blood T cell repertoires in COVID-19. Profiling relied on immunoSEQ multiplex PCR, and the TCRdb table lists in-frame clones only, not all of them. The data hold around 200,000 clones, with 70% to 90% observed a single time. What was sequenced was peripheral blood. The receptors shown here come from a man older than 75 with acute or convalescent COVID-19. The CDR3 runs from the conserved cysteine through the conserved F or W. A D gene is named only where the DNA matches it firmly. Clone size is stated in some rows and not others, as once, few, many or a class when expanded.

J gene	V gene	clone size	D gene	CDR3 length	CDR3 protein	CDR3 DNA
TRBJ1-5	TRBV28	-	TRBD1	16	CASSHRDRGANQPQHF	TGTGCCAGCAGTCACCGGGACAGGGGCGCGAATCAGCCCCAGCATTTT
TRBJ2-6	TRBV7-2	-	TRBD1	15	CASRGTGAGANVLTF	TGTGCCAGCAGGGGGACAGGGGCTGGGGCCAACGTCCTGACTTTC
TRBJ2-1	TRBV2	-	-	15	CASSGLTTFGDEQFF	TGTGCCAGCAGTGGTTTGACTACTTTTGGCGATGAGCAGTTCTTC
TRBJ2-3	TRBV21-1	few	-	14	CASSKRRGTDTQYF	TGTGCCAGCAGCAAAAGGAGAGGCACAGATACGCAGTATTTT
TRBJ1-1	TRBV4-2	-	-	12	CASSPPRGEAFF	TGTGCCAGCAGCCCCCCTCGCGGGGAAGCTTTCTTT
TRBJ1-1	TRBV6-1	-	TRBD1	14	CASSEVAQGAEAFF	TGTGCCAGCAGTGAAGTTGCGCAGGGGGCTGAAGCTTTCTTT
TRBJ2-1	TRBV10-3	-	-	15	CAISPKGGGVDEQFF	TGTGCCATCAGCCCCAAGGGGGGAGGGGTGGATGAGCAGTTCTTC
TRBJ1-6	TRBV19	-	-	14	CASSIQGPGSPLHF	TGTGCCAGTAGTATCCAGGGGCCCGGTTCACCCCTCCACTTT
TRBJ1-2	TRBV19	-	-	14	CASSTIGQRNGYTF	TGTGCCAGTAGTACCATTGGACAGAGAAATGGCTACACCTTC
TRBJ2-5	TRBV18	-	TRBD1	15	CASSDRGSQQETQYF	TGTGCCAGCTCAGACAGGGGTTCCCAACAAGAGACCCAGTACTTC
TRBJ1-1	TRBV6-2/TRBV6-3	-	-	15	CASSPHGTRNTEAFF	TGTGCCAGCAGCCCCCATGGGACAAGGAACACTGAAGCTTTCTTT
TRBJ2-3	TRBV5-1	-	TRBD1	15	CASSLQGASTDTQYF	TGCGCCAGCAGCTTGCAGGGGGCCAGCACAGATACGCAGTATTTT
TRBJ2-5	TRBV11-3	once	TRBD1	12	CASSLDRGQEYF	TGTGCCAGCAGCTTAGATAGGGGACAGGAGTACTTC
TRBJ1-1	TRBV6-2/TRBV6-3	-	TRBD1	14	CASSYRQGYSEAFF	TGTGCCAGCAGTTACCGACAGGGGTACAGTGAAGCTTTCTTT
TRBJ2-5	TRBV28	few	TRBD1	16	CASSLAQGVGQETQYF	TGTGCCAGCAGTTTAGCACAGGGGGTGGGACAAGAGACCCAGTACTTC
TRBJ2-3	TRBV9	once	-	12	CASDPTGDTQYF	TGTGCCAGTGATCCGACTGGAGATACGCAGTATTTT
TRBJ1-2	TRBV7-9	-	-	13	CASSLVTNYGYTF	TGTGCCAGCAGCTTAGTGACAAACTATGGCTACACCTTC
TRBJ2-2	TRBV7-9	-	-	15	CASSSRETNTGELFF	TGTGCCAGCAGCTCCCGGGAAACGAACACCGGGGAGCTGTTTTTT
TRBJ2-3	TRBV5-1	once	TRBD2	15	CASSPGLAGTDTQYF	TGCGCCAGCAGCCCGGGGCTAGCGGGAACAGATACGCAGTATTTT
TRBJ2-1	TRBV29-1	-	TRBD1	13	CSGQGSSYNEQFF	TGCAGCGGACAGGGGAGCTCCTACAATGAGCAGTTCTTC
TRBJ2-3	TRBV4-2	once	TRBD2	17	CASSQTTSGRAGDTQYF	TGTGCCAGCAGCCAGACGACTAGCGGGAGGGCGGGAGATACGCAGTATTTT
TRBJ1-3	TRBV19	few	-	14	CASSQDSLGNTIYF	TGTGCCAGTAGTCAAGACAGCCTTGGAAACACCATATATTTT
TRBJ1-6	TRBV5-1	once	-	14	CASSLGEFASPLHF	TGCGCCAGCAGCTTAGGGGAATTCGCTTCACCCCTCCACTTT
TRBJ2-4	TRBV11-3	few	TRBD2	17	CASSLDGGEGAKNIQYF	TGTGCCAGCAGCTTAGATGGAGGGGAGGGAGCCAAAAACATTCAGTACTTC
TRBJ1-2	TRBV6-2/TRBV6-3	-	TRBD1	16	CASSHPSPGQLYGYTF	TGTGCCAGCAGCCATCCTAGTCCGGGACAGCTCTATGGCTACACCTTC
TRBJ1-5	TRBV10-1	-	-	14	CASTPGQSNQPQHF	TGCGCCAGCACCCCCGGACAGAGCAATCAGCCCCAGCATTTT
TRBJ2-3	TRBV30	-	TRBD1	13	CAWSGAGGDTQYF	TGTGCCTGGTCCGGGGCAGGGGGAGATACGCAGTATTTT
TRBJ2-4	TRBV7-6	-	TRBD1	18	CASSSTPPGQGYLNIQYF	TGTGCCAGCAGCTCAACACCACCGGGACAGGGATACCTAAACATTCAGTACTTC
TRBJ1-1	TRBV19	-	-	14	CASTSGRGNTEAFF	TGTGCCAGTACCTCAGGGAGGGGAAACACTGAAGCTTTCTTT
TRBJ2-3	TRBV18	-	TRBD1	14	CASSLTGPTDTQYF	TGTGCCAGCTCACTGACAGGGCCCACAGATACGCAGTATTTT
TRBJ2-2	TRBV6-2/TRBV6-3	-	TRBD2	15	CASSLGLARARELFF	TGTGCCAGCAGCTTGGGACTAGCCCGTGCCAGGGAGCTGTTTTTT
TRBJ1-5	TRBV30	-	-	15	CAWSVPGIGNQPQHF	TGTGCCTGGAGTGTCCCCGGGATTGGAAATCAGCCCCAGCATTTT
TRBJ2-5	TRBV27	few	TRBD2	16	CASSLRLAGEGETQYF	TGTGCCAGCAGTTTACGACTAGCGGGAGAGGGGGAGACCCAGTACTTC
TRBJ2-7	TRBV6-5	-	TRBD2	15	CASDSRAGGIDEQYF	TGTGCCAGCGACTCTCGGGCGGGGGGCATCGACGAGCAGTACTTC
TRBJ1-1	TRBV3-1/TRBV3-2	-	-	15	CASSQVTEMNTEAFF	TGTGCCAGCAGCCAAGTCACTGAGATGAACACTGAAGCTTTCTTT
TRBJ1-1	TRBV11-2	-	TRBD1	15	CASSPYGTANTEAFF	TGTGCCAGCAGCCCTTACGGGACAGCGAACACTGAAGCTTTCTTT
TRBJ2-7	TRBV6-5	-	TRBD2	14	CASRSGTSGRAKYF	TGTGCCAGCAGGTCCGGGACTAGCGGGAGGGCCAAGTACTTC